This T cell receptor beta chain was profiled in a study of neoadjuvant anti-PD-1 for oral cavity cancer. The data were produced by immunoSEQ multiplex PCR, yet TCRdb's version contains in-frame clones alone and is incomplete. Of 30,000 to 40,000 clones listed, about 87% are singletons. CDR1 MNHNS and CDR2 SASEGT come from the germline V gene. V was shortened by 4 bases and J by 8 bases, with 14 bases between the two germline ends. The CDR3 loop spans 13 amino acids. This chain connects TRBV6-1 to TRBJ1-1; D is possibly TRBD1 (5 bases). The source of this sequence is a person between 40 and 80 years old with oral cavity squamous cell carcinoma. Sequencing was performed on PBMCs, taken before nivolumab (anti-PD-1) treatment. The CDR3 loop reads CASSAGGGLEAFF. The DNA of the CDR3 is TGTGCCAGCAGTGCCGGGGGGGGATTGGAAGCTTTCTTT.